This T cell receptor beta chain was identified in a study of regulatory T cells in long-lasting Graves disease. Study information: Antithyroid drugs had been given to newly diagnosed Graves' patients for under 3 months.

Findings of the study overall: Repertoires from persistent disease leaned toward TRBV28, TRBJ1-2 and TRBJ2-5.

At least ten counts were recorded for this clonotype. The antigen is undetermined. The time point is: newly diagnosed GD, antithyroid drugs for less than 3 months. Researchers made the TCR library from RNA that was extracted from PBMCs. The CDR3 loop spans 13 amino acids. V trimming: 6 bases; J trimming: 4 bases; junction bases outside the gene matches: 2. CDR1 MDHEN and CDR2 SYDVKM come from the germline V gene. Building of the TCR beta libraries involved iRepertoire HTBI primers and Arm-PCR of CDR3 regions. Each CDR3 protein gets one entry after TCRdb re-called the multiplex PCR reads with MiXCR. The sample consists of 320,000 or so distinct CDR3 sequences, under 20% of them appearing once.

The input for sequencing was peripheral blood mononuclear cells (PBMCs), taken at new diagnosis, from a patient treated with antithyroid drugs. The chain combines TRBV28 with TRBJ1-1; TRBD1 agrees at 10 bases. The origin of this receptor is a female donor with Graves disease. CDR3 in amino acids: CASSWTGGTEAFF. The CDR3 region has the DNA TGTGCCAGCAGCTGGACAGGGGGCACTGAAGCTTTCTTT. Full variable domain (missing parts from reference TRBV28 and TRBJ1-1): DVKVTQSSRYLVKRTGEKVFLECVQDMDHENMFWYRQDPGLGLRLIYFSYDVKMKEKGDIPEGYSVSREKKERFSLILESASTNQTSMYLCASSWTGGTEAFFGQGTRLTVV.